The subject of this entry is one TCR beta chain. Its antigen is not identified. This sample stems from a study of cytomegalovirus exposure and HLA in healthy donors. Findings of the study overall: The classifier, whose performance was assessed in both the original and validation cohorts, reportedly diagnosed cytomegalovirus status with high specificity and sensitivity. Later analysis suggested links between common viral pathogens and several top significant clusters. In the analysis, some V segments, TRBV6-2 and TRBV6-3 included, were excluded as indistinguishable. In a later analysis, HLA-C alleles had the fewest associated TCRs, DRB1 alleles the most.

Trimming left V 7 bases short and J 7 bases short, with 11 bases between. CDR1 MGHDK and CDR2 SYGVNS come from the germline V gene. The CDR3 loop spans 13 amino acids. The primer mix had 60 Vbeta and 13 Jbeta primers. Sequenced by immunoSEQ multiplex PCR; TCRdb stores in-frame clones only, minus some. The table includes approximately 70,000 clones, 60% to 75% detected once. The V gene is TRBV25-1, the J gene TRBJ1-6, with D possibly matching TRBD1 (5 bases). Sequences were obtained from PBMCs. This receptor was taken from an older woman in good health and CMV-seropositive. CDR3: CASIGTGNSPLHF. As DNA, the CDR3 is TGTGCCAGCATCGGAACAGGCAATTCACCCCTCCACTTT.